This T cell receptor (beta chain) appears in the sequencing data of a study of cytomegalovirus exposure and HLA in healthy donors. Study-level results: TCR beta V- and J-gene trimming was later associated with a missense DCLRE1C variant. Clonal expansion was found to be greater in HLA-associated TCR beta chains than in equally common others in a later analysis. Most CMV-associated TCR beta chains appeared HLA-restricted in a later analysis.

A remark on this clone: Its cognate antigen is unknown.

Looked up from germline, CDR1 is SGHDT and CDR2 is YYEEEE. With 5 bases removed from V and 6 bases from J, the gap between germline ends came to 17 bases. This CDR3 comprises 14 residues. Amplification used 60 Vbeta primers and 13 Jbeta primers. Per the original data handling: The count from a later analysis was some 76 million unique TCR beta chains, some 12 million of them shared. TCRdb's table, derived via immunoSEQ multiplex PCR, lists solely in-frame clones and lacks some. That table is the source of V, J and clone size, and D and trimming were worked out from the DNA. The table has 110,000 to 150,000 clones, about 70% seen once.

The sample was PBMCs. The chain links TRBV5-6 to TRBJ1-2; possible D gene TRBD1, 6 bases. This clonotype was sampled from a man younger than 30 in good health and CMV-seronegative. CDR3 region: CASREAGGAHGYTF. The CDR3 DNA reads as TGTGCCAGCAGGGAGGCGGGGGGCGCGCATGGCTACACCTTC.